Below, 11 T cell receptor beta chains from the same sample are listed, as sequenced in a study of T cells in narcolepsy. TCRdb's copy holds only in-frame clones and misses some; the assay was immunoSEQ multiplex PCR. The sample includes 30,000 to 35,000 clones, roughly 80% of them seen just once. What was sequenced was memory (CD45RA-) CD4+ T cells from blood. The receptors derive from a human donor in good health.

In DNA, the CDR3 is TGCGCCAGCTTAGCGGGAGGGCCCCAAGAGACCCAGTACTTC. It is translated as CASLAGGPQETQYF. The genes are TRBV10-2 and TRBJ2-5; 11 bases agree with TRBD2. In germline, CDR1 is WSHSY, CDR2 SAAADI. V shed 8 bases and J 1 base; nucleotides not matched to a gene: 3. The CDR3 is 14 amino acids.

This chain links TRBV6-6 with TRBJ2-7, with 9 bases lining up with TRBD2. Looked up from germline, CDR1 is MNHNY and CDR2 is SVGAGI (reference sequence). The CDR3 spans 15 residues. The J segment lost 4 bases and the V segment lost 4 bases, leaving 8 bases of the junction unmatched. CDR3 in amino acids: CASSFIAGVKYEQYF. The CDR3, as DNA: TGTGCCAGCAGTTTTATAGCGGGAGTAAAATACGAGCAGTACTTC.

In its sample, this clone was seen a few times. The chain joins TRBV19 to TRBJ2-7; 10 bases align to TRBD2. The CDR3 runs to 18 residues. V shed 4 bases and J 5 bases; nucleotides not matched to a gene: 17. The germline V gene has CDR1 LNHDA and CDR2 SQIVND (reference sequence). CDR3 sequence reads: CASSRAAGGSSFYHEQYF. The CDR3 DNA reads as TGTGCCAGTAGTAGGGCAGCGGGAGGGTCTTCTTTCTATCACGAGCAGTACTTC.

The chain has TRBV9 and TRBJ2-2; TRBD1 matches 7 bases. This CDR3 has 14 residues. J lost 3 bases, V lost 4 bases, and 3 bases had no gene match. Germline-derived CDR1 and CDR2 are SGDLS and YYNGEE. The CDR3, as DNA: TGTGCCAGCAGCCAACAGGGGTACACCGGGGAGCTGTTTTTT. Encoded protein: CASSQQGYTGELFF. Full variable domain (outside the CDR3, taken from reference TRBV9 and TRBJ2-2): DSGVTQTPKHLITATGQRVTLRCSPRSGDLSVYWYQQSLDQGLQFLIQYYNGEERAKGNILERFSAQQFPDLHSELNLSSLELGDSALYFCASSQQGYTGELFFGEGSRLTVL.

This clone showed up just a few times. The chain has TRBV19 and TRBJ2-7; perhaps TRBD2 as D (5 bases). Germline lookup yields CDR1 LNHDA and CDR2 SQIVND (reference sequence). This CDR3 contains 15 residues. The V gene lost 3 bases and the J gene lost 6 bases, with 18 bases spanning the gap. CDR3 nucleotides: TGTGCCAGTAGTATTACCCTAGCCTCCAACCCCGAGCAGTACTTC. Translation: CASSITLASNPEQYF.

This clone was recorded a few times. The V call is TRBV7-9, the J call TRBJ2-1; the match to TRBD2 covers 11 bases. Germline V gene data show CDR1 as SEHNR and CDR2 as FQNEAQ (reference sequence). With V trimmed by 5 bases and J by 7 bases, 10 bases remained unmatched. The CDR3 sequence is 16 residues long. As DNA, the CDR3 is TGTGCCAGCAGCCCCCTTACTAGCGGGGGAGGGAATGAGCAGTTCTTC. Protein sequence: CASSPLTSGGGNEQFF.

Only a few counts were recorded for this clone. The chain is built from TRBV7-2 and TRBJ1-5; 8 bases fit TRBD1. The CDR3 spans 15 residues. CDR1 is SGHTA, CDR2 FQGNSA, per germline. V trimming: 0 bases; J trimming: 9 bases; junction bases outside the gene matches: 7. The CDR3 coding sequence is TGTGCCAGCAGCTTAGCGGGACAGGTGTCGGTGCCCCAGCATTTT. Translated: CASSLAGQVSVPQHF.

The chain links TRBV5-6 to TRBJ2-2, with 8 bases identical to TRBD2. V lost 1 base, J lost 5 bases, and 13 bases stayed unmatched. In germline, CDR1 is SGHDT, CDR2 YYEEEE. This CDR3 region has 18 residues. CDR3 amino acids: CASSLRVRAGVRTGELFF. In DNA, the CDR3 is TGTGCCAGCAGCTTGAGGGTACGAGCGGGAGTCCGAACCGGGGAGCTGTTTTTT.

The rearrangement links TRBV30 to TRBJ2-7, with TRBD2 matching 10 bases. CDR3 length: 13 amino acids. Germline V gene data show CDR1 as GTSNPN and CDR2 as SVGIG (reference sequence). In DNA, the CDR3 is TGTGCTCGGGGCGGGCTAGCGGGAGTCGAGCAGTACTTC. Its protein product is CARGGLAGVEQYF.

This clone has just one count. This chain links TRBV5-1 with TRBJ1-1; D gene uncertain. Between the trimmed V and J ends, which lost 8 bases and 3 bases, there was a span of 8 bases. CDR3 length: 11 residues. The germline V gene has CDR1 SGHRS and CDR2 YFSETQ. The CDR3 DNA sequence: TGCGCCAGGGCTGTCGACACTGAAGCTTTCTTT. Encoded protein: CARAVDTEAFF.

This sequence joins TRBV6-5 and TRBJ1-1; D may be TRBD1 (6 bases). Germline loops: CDR1 MNHEY, CDR2 SVGAGI. CDR3 length equals 14 residues. V lost 7 bases, J lost 1 base, and 13 bases lay in between. CDR3 bases: TGTGCCAGCACCACGCGGGGGCAGAACACTGAAGCTTTCTTT. Translating gives CASTTRGQNTEAFF.